The next 20 T cell receptor beta chains were all read from a single sample in a study of regulatory T cells in long-lasting Graves disease. Specified time point: persistent/refractory GD, antithyroid drugs over 5 years with positive TRAb. Construction of the TCR library relied on RNA isolated from PBMCs. Library construction for TCR beta used iRepertoire HTBI primers and Arm-PCR of CDR3 regions. TCRdb redid the calling of the multiplex PCR reads with MiXCR, one entry per CDR3 protein. The table records approximately 500,000 distinct CDR3 sequences, roughly 21% of them present only once. The specimen was peripheral blood mononuclear cells (PBMCs), collected when the disease was refractory, from a patient treated with antithyroid drugs. These receptors all stem from a female donor with Graves disease.

This clonotype was recorded at least ten times. The chain couples TRBV6-1 to TRBJ1-1, with TRBD1 identical over 10 bases. CDR3 length: 16 amino acids. Germline lookup yields CDR1 MNHNS and CDR2 SASEGT. V lost 4 bases and J lost 5; bases outside the gene matches: 10. This chain's CDR3 is CASSGRDRGLRTEAFF. DNA for the CDR3: TGTGCCAGCAGTGGCCGGGACAGGGGTTTGCGTACTGAAGCTTTCTTT.

This clonotype was counted only a few times. The chain uses TRBV6-1 and TRBJ2-7; 10 nucleotides agree with TRBD2. CDR3 length: 17 amino acids. Germline assignment: CDR1 MNHNS and CDR2 SASEGT. The ends lost 4 bases at V and 2 bases at J; junction bases unmatched: 11. CDR3 DNA sequence: TGTGCCAGCAGTGTACCCCCCCTAGCGGGAGTGGCCTACGAGCAGTACTTC. This codes for CASSVPPLAGVAYEQYF.

This clonotype was recorded at least ten times. This chain connects TRBV12-3 or TRBV12-4 to TRBJ1-2, with a tentative D call TRBD1 (5 bases). Trimming pared 5 bases from V and 4 bases from J, leaving 14 bases between. The CDR3 consists of 14 residues. The CDR3 DNA sequence: TGTGCCAGCAGTGAAATGGGACGGCGCTATGGCTACACCTTC. This sequence encodes CASSEMGRRYGYTF.

The gene calls are TRBV6-2 or TRBV6-3 and TRBJ2-4; D gene unclear. The CDR3 has 12 amino acids. The V and J ends lost 6 bases and 9 bases respectively, with 12 bases between them. Germline CDR1 and CDR2: MNHEY and SVGEGT. For the CDR3, the DNA is TGTGCCAGCAGAGAGGCATTGGGCATTCAGTACTTC. This encodes CASREALGIQYF.

The rearrangement joins TRBV3-1 to TRBJ1-2; no firm D call. The length of the CDR3 is 14 residues. Germline assignment: CDR1 LGHDT and CDR2 YNNKEL (reference sequence). Trimming removed 0 bases at V and 5 bases at J, with 10 bases between. The CDR3 coding sequence is TGTGCCAGCAGCCAAGAAACATTGGCATATGGCTACACCTTC. It translates to CASSQETLAYGYTF. Looking up the rest from reference TRBV3-1 and TRBJ1-2 gives the full variable domain: DTAVSQTPKYLVTQMGNDKSIKCEQNLGHDTMYWYKQDSKKFLKIMFSYNNKELIINETVPNRFSPKSPDKAHLNLHINSLELGDSAVYFCASSQETLAYGYTFGSGTRLTVV.

The rearrangement joins TRBV29-1 to TRBJ2-2, with TRBD2 matching 7 bases. The V gene end was trimmed by 7 bases and the J gene end by 3 bases; junction bases not matched to a gene: 14. CDR3 length: 16 amino acids. Germline V gives CDR1 SQVTM, CDR2 ANQGSEA. CDR3 region: CSGTRGSGYYTGELFF. In DNA form, the CDR3 reads TGCAGCGGTACGAGAGGTAGCGGGTATTACACCGGGGAGCTGTTTTTT.

This chain links TRBV12-3 or TRBV12-4 with TRBJ2-3; tentatively, D is TRBD2 (6 bases). The V end lost 6 bases, the J end lost 0 bases, and 10 bases lay between the germline ends. The CDR3 runs to 14 residues. CDR3 region: CASRRGSSTDTQYF. CDR3 nucleotides: TGTGCCAGCAGGCGGGGCTCTAGCACAGATACGCAGTATTTT.

This clonotype was seen a handful of times. The chain is built from TRBV7-3 and TRBJ2-5; TRBD1 matches at 8 bases. Germline V lookup: CDR1 SGHTA, CDR2 FQGTGA. V shed 5 bases and J 5 bases; nucleotides not matched to a gene: 19. The CDR3 is 18 residues long. The CDR3 spells CASSPGTPRTGKPETQYF. DNA of the CDR3: TGTGCCAGCAGCCCGGGCACTCCTAGGACAGGGAAGCCGGAGACCCAGTACTTC.

The V gene is TRBV5-1, the J gene TRBJ1-1, with a weak D call TRBD1 (6 bases). Germline V CDR1 and CDR2: SGHRS, YFSETQ. The V and J ends lost 6 bases and 5 bases respectively, with 17 bases between them. The length of the CDR3 is 14 residues. CDR3 in DNA: TGCGCCAGCAACATACAGGGCATGTCGACTGAAGCTTTCTTT. The encoded protein is CASNIQGMSTEAFF.

This clonotype was found many times. The chain is built from TRBV6-1 and TRBJ2-7, with unresolved D. Germline CDR1 is MNHNS and CDR2 is SASEGT. The ends were cut back, 6 bases at V and 3 bases at J, with 18 bases in the middle. This CDR3 is 15 amino acids long. The CDR3 is CASSLDGGPHYEQYF. The CDR3 nucleotides are TGTGCCAGCAGCTTGGATGGCGGTCCTCACTACGAGCAGTACTTC.

This clonotype was picked up a small number of times. J is TRBJ1-3 and V is TRBV3-1; the D is unclear. Germline V gives CDR1 LGHDT, CDR2 YNNKEL (reference sequence). The CDR3 runs 14 residues. V was cut by 0 bases and J by 3 bases, with 6 bases left in between. CDR3 region: CASSQDVFGNTIYF. DNA of the CDR3: TGTGCCAGCAGCCAAGACGTTTTTGGAAACACCATATATTTT.

This clonotype was seen ten or more times. The CDR3 region has the DNA TGTGCCAGCAGTTTTGGGGGGCTGGGGGACATTCAGTACTTC. Protein sequence: CASSFGGLGDIQYF. This chain links TRBV12-3 or TRBV12-4 with TRBJ2-4, with D perhaps TRBD1 or TRBD2 (6 bases each). The CDR3 totals 14 residues. Trimming cost V 3 bases and J 8 bases, with 14 bases left between them.

At least ten counts were recorded for this clonotype. CDR3 residues: CASSEDRELGEQYF. The DNA for the CDR3 is TGTGCCAGCAGTGAAGACAGGGAACTGGGGGAGCAGTACTTC. V gene TRBV12-3 or TRBV12-4 combines with J gene TRBJ2-7, with 7 bases aligning to TRBD1. The CDR3 extends over 14 amino acids. J was trimmed by 7 bases and V by 5 bases; bases with no gene match: 11.

Only a few counts were recorded for this clonotype. Given a much more abundant clone one base away, this may be a read error. The chain joins TRBV28 to TRBJ2-4, with D maybe TRBD2 (5 bases). The CDR3 covers 15 residues. Germline V lookup: CDR1 MDHEN, CDR2 SYDVKM. CDR3 nucleotide sequence: TGTGCCAGCAGTATTGTTAACCTAGCCAAAAACCTTCAGTACTTC. Residues: CASSIVNLAKNLQYF.

This clonotype came up many times. The J gene is TRBJ1-5, the V gene TRBV12-3 or TRBV12-4; 8 nucleotides line up with TRBD1. J lost 1 base, V lost 7 bases, and 6 bases had no gene match. The CDR3 totals 15 residues. CDR3 amino acids: CASTQGAGSNQPQHF. CDR3 in DNA: TGTGCCAGCACCCAGGGGGCTGGGAGCAATCAGCCCCAGCATTTT.

The CDR3 DNA reads as TGTGCCAGCAGCTTAGGTTTCGGGCAGGGGGCCACTGAAGCTTTCTTT. Its protein product is CASSLGFGQGATEAFF. The chain uses TRBV7-9 and TRBJ1-1; 8 nucleotides agree with TRBD1. CDR1 SEHNR and CDR2 FQNEAQ come from the germline V gene (reference sequence). This CDR3 is built from 16 residues. V lost 1 base to trimming and J lost 4 bases; unmatched junction nucleotides: 8.

This clonotype was counted ten times or more. The V and J genes are TRBV7-8 and TRBJ2-5; D is undetermined. From germline, CDR1 is SGHVS and CDR2 FQNEAQ. The CDR3 covers 13 residues. V was cut by 0 bases and J by 2 bases, with 4 bases left in between. CDR3 sequence (DNA): TGTGCCAGCAGCTTAGCGGAACAAGAGACCCAGTACTTC. Protein: CASSLAEQETQYF. Filled out from reference TRBV7-8 and TRBJ2-5, the complete variable domain reads GAGVSQSPRYKVAKRGQDVALRCDPISGHVSLFWYQQALGQGPEFLTYFQNEAQLDKSGLPSDRFFAERPEGSVSTLKIQRTQQEDSAVYLCASSLAEQETQYFGPGTRLLVL.

This clonotype was detected many times. This chain connects TRBV7-2 to TRBJ1-1, with D hard to call. Germline V gene lookup returns CDR1 SGHTA and CDR2 FQGNSA. This CDR3 has 14 amino acids. V lost 5 bases and J 1 base, leaving 11 bases between the germline ends. The CDR3 here is CASSHRAPNTEAFF. As DNA, the CDR3 is TGTGCCAGCAGCCACCGGGCCCCGAACACTGAAGCTTTCTTT.

This clonotype was detected ten times or more. This rearrangement joins TRBV28 to TRBJ2-5; tentative D call: TRBD1 (6 bases). Looked up from germline, CDR1 is MDHEN and CDR2 is SYDVKM. This CDR3 region has 13 residues. Trimming took 2 bases from V and 13 from J, leaving 17 bases between them. CDR3: CASSLNTGTAGYF. The CDR3 DNA follows: TGTGCCAGCAGTTTAAATACAGGGACCGCGGGGTACTTC.

A few counts support this clonotype. CDR3 region: CASSEGGGASETQYF. DNA for the CDR3: TGTGCCAGCAGTGAGGGCGGGGGGGCCTCAGAGACCCAGTACTTC. The chain recombines TRBV6-1 with TRBJ2-5; 9 nucleotides line up with TRBD2. Losses at the gene ends were 3 bases for V and 4 bases for J; bases not matched to a gene: 6. Germline V CDR1 and CDR2: MNHNS, SASEGT. The CDR3 consists of 15 residues.